The 27 T cell receptor beta chains below come from one sample, sequenced in a study of Graves' ophthalmopathy and Graves' hyperthyroidism. RNA transcripts were the source from which TCR beta CDR3 regions were amplified. First-round RT-PCR relied on HTBI primers, and a second-round multiplex PCR came next. TCRdb processed the multiplex PCR reads anew with MiXCR; each CDR3 protein has one entry. The sample carries about 740,000 distinct CDR3 sequences, around 40% recorded once. Material: peripheral blood. The receptors come from an adult man with Graves' ophthalmopathy.

The chain combines TRBV2 with TRBJ1-2; 7 bases match TRBD1. Per the germline V gene, CDR1 is SNHLY and CDR2 is FYNNEI. The CDR3 runs to 13 residues. The junction had 9 bases not matched to a gene; V was cut back by 6 bases and J by 8 bases. As DNA, the CDR3 is TGTGCCAGCAGCTTGGGTTCAGGGGGAGGCTACACCTTC. Its protein product is CASSLGSGGGYTF.

The chain has TRBV11-2 and TRBJ2-3; 7 bases agree with TRBD1. V trimming: 5 bases; J trimming: 5 bases; junction bases outside the gene matches: 7. The CDR3 totals 14 residues. Germline CDR1 SGHAT, CDR2 FQNNGV. For the CDR3, the DNA is TGTGCCAGCAGCCCGACAGGGATTGGAGATACGCAGTATTTT. This codes for CASSPTGIGDTQYF.

This clonotype was counted at least ten times. The V call is TRBV12-3 or TRBV12-4, the J call TRBJ1-5; D is unresolved. Trimming cost V 5 bases and J 7 bases, with 18 bases left between them. The length of the CDR3 is 15 residues. In DNA, the CDR3 is TGTGCCAGCAGTGTACGTGCGGGGTACCAACAGCCCCAGCATTTT. Translation gives CASSVRAGYQQPQHF.

This clonotype showed up just a few times. J is TRBJ1-2 and V is TRBV6-2 or TRBV6-3; 7 nucleotides agree with TRBD1. Trimming cost V 7 bases and J 7 bases; bases outside gene matches: 12. There are 14 residues in the CDR3. The germline gives CDR1 MNHEY, CDR2 SVGEGT. DNA for the CDR3: TGTGCCAGCACCCCGCCTAGACAGGGCTCTGGCTACACCTTC. The encoded protein is CASTPPRQGSGYTF.

The chain carries TRBV7-2 and TRBJ2-5; no clear D gene. This CDR3 contains 13 residues. Germline V gene data show CDR1 as SGHTA and CDR2 as FQGNSA. The V end lost 1 base, the J end lost 6 bases, and 9 bases lay between the germline ends. This CDR3 is CASSLGVAKTQYF. The CDR3, as DNA: TGTGCCAGCAGCTTAGGTGTTGCTAAGACCCAGTACTTC.

This clonotype has only a few counts. The chain carries TRBV7-2 and TRBJ2-7, with 10 bases that match TRBD2. This CDR3 contains 14 residues. Germline V gene data show CDR1 as SGHTA and CDR2 as FQGNSA. Unmatched junction bases numbered 7, after V lost 5 bases and J lost 6 bases. CDR3 DNA sequence: TGTGCCAGCAGCACCCTAGCGGGAGTATCCGAGCAGTACTTC. This translates into CASSTLAGVSEQYF.

This clonotype was seen many times. The chain links TRBV20-1 to TRBJ1-4; no definite D call. The CDR3 is 14 amino acids. Between the trimmed V and J ends, which lost 3 bases and 12 bases, there was a span of 20 bases. Germline-derived CDR1 and CDR2 are DFQATT and SNEGSKA (reference sequence). The CDR3 sequence is CSASHRAGSLELFF. CDR3 nucleotide sequence: TGCAGTGCTAGTCATCGGGCAGGCAGTTTGGAACTGTTTTTT.

This clonotype was observed at least ten times. The chain links TRBV24-1 to TRBJ1-2, with no clear D. The CDR3 extends over 15 amino acids. Trimming took 12 bases from V and 4 from J, leaving 23 bases between them. Germline CDR1 is KGHDR and CDR2 is SFDVKD. This chain's CDR3 is CAAQASGEPGYGYTF. CDR3 DNA sequence: TGTGCCGCTCAAGCGTCAGGAGAACCTGGCTATGGCTACACCTTC.

A few counts support this clonotype. The chain couples TRBV29-1 to TRBJ2-1; 9 nucleotides align to TRBD2. The CDR3 consists of 14 residues. Germline CDR1 reads SQVTM; CDR2 reads ANQGSEA. V lost 4 bases, J lost 5 bases, and 6 bases stayed unmatched. The DNA of the CDR3 is TGCAGCGTTGGCCTTAGCGGGAGAGACAATGAGCAGTTCTTC. It translates to CSVGLSGRDNEQFF.

This clonotype was detected many times. This sequence joins TRBV7-9 and TRBJ2-7; weak D call: TRBD2 (5 bases). This CDR3 is built from 14 residues. V shed 5 bases and J shed 4 bases, with 15 bases lying between them. Germline loops: CDR1 SEHNR, CDR2 FQNEAQ (reference sequence). CDR3: CASSQRERAYEQYF. DNA for the CDR3: TGTGCCAGCAGCCAAAGGGAGCGAGCGTACGAGCAGTACTTC.

The J gene is TRBJ1-2, the V gene TRBV29-1; maybe TRBD1 (5 bases). V lost 5 bases and J 2 bases, leaving 12 bases between the germline ends. Per germline, CDR1 SQVTM and CDR2 ANQGSEA. The CDR3 runs 13 residues. The CDR3 here is CSVSYRSNYGYTF. The DNA of the CDR3 is TGCAGCGTTTCTTACAGGTCGAACTATGGCTACACCTTC.

The sample holds a few counts of this clonotype. A much larger clone lies one base from this, so it may be a read error. V usage is TRBV10-3 and J usage is TRBJ1-1; no definite D call. Germline V gives CDR1 ENHRY, CDR2 SYGVKD. CDR3 length: 12 residues. CDR3 sequence: CATSESNSKAFF. The CDR3 region has the DNA TGTGCCACCAGTGAGTCGAACTCGAAAGCTTTCTTT.

This sequence joins TRBV10-3 and TRBJ1-1; 8 bases are a match to TRBD1. With V trimmed by 3 bases and J by 11 bases, 11 bases remained unmatched. CDR1 and CDR2 (germline): ENHRY, SYGVKD. The CDR3 has 14 residues. The CDR3 sequence is CAISDTAGGESAFF. The DNA for the CDR3 is TGTGCCATCAGTGATACGGCAGGGGGCGAATCTGCTTTCTTT.

Many counts were recorded for this clonotype. The chain joins TRBV9 to TRBJ1-6; possible D gene TRBD1, 5 bases. CDR3 length: 14 amino acids. Looked up from germline, CDR1 is SGDLS and CDR2 is YYNGEE. The ends were cut back, 0 bases at V and 10 bases at J, with 11 bases in the middle. CDR3: CASSVAVRESPLHF. DNA for the CDR3: TGTGCCAGCAGCGTAGCTGTCAGGGAATCACCCCTCCACTTT.

The CDR3 loop reads CSAGPPRSFGQYF. As DNA, the CDR3 is TGCAGTGCTGGGCCCCCGAGAAGTTTTGGGCAGTACTTC. This rearrangement joins TRBV20-1 to TRBJ2-7; unclear D gene. The CDR3 covers 13 residues. Trimming took 5 bases from V and 9 from J, leaving 20 bases between them. CDR1 is DFQATT and CDR2 is SNEGSKA in the germline V gene (reference sequence).

The chain combines TRBV15 with TRBJ1-2; TRBD1 agrees at 7 bases. V lost 3 bases, J lost 4 bases, and 11 bases stayed unmatched. The CDR3 has 16 amino acids. Germline V CDR1 and CDR2: LNHNV, YYDKDF (reference sequence). For the CDR3, the DNA is TGTGCCACCAGCAGTGAGGAGGGGGCGCTCCCCTATGGCTACACCTTC. Its translation: CATSSEEGALPYGYTF.

The chain couples TRBV10-3 to TRBJ2-2, with D maybe TRBD1 (5 bases). Trimming left V 5 bases short and J 5 bases short, with 12 bases between. In germline, CDR1 is ENHRY, CDR2 SYGVKD. CDR3 length equals 14 residues. The CDR3 here is CAISPPPGTGELFF. The DNA of the CDR3 is TGTGCCATCAGTCCCCCCCCAGGGACCGGGGAGCTGTTTTTT.

This clonotype was counted only a few times. The chain uses TRBV6-6 and TRBJ2-5; 8 bases map to TRBD1. V lost 7 bases and J lost 4; bases outside the gene matches: 5. CDR1 MNHNY and CDR2 SVGAGI come from the germline V gene (reference sequence). The CDR3 sequence is 13 residues long. CDR3 amino acids: CASKVGQGETQYF. The CDR3 nucleotides read TGTGCCAGCAAAGTCGGACAGGGAGAGACCCAGTACTTC.

This clonotype was seen more than once but under ten times. V is TRBV4-1 and J is TRBJ1-2; 7 bases agree with TRBD1. The CDR3 sequence is 14 residues long. The V gene's germline CDR1 is MGHRA and CDR2 YSYEKL. J lost 4 bases, V lost 3 bases, and 5 bases had no gene match. The CDR3 sequence: CASSQPGTAYGYTF. The CDR3 region has the DNA TGCGCCAGCAGCCAGCCCGGGACAGCCTATGGCTACACCTTC.

The V call is TRBV10-3, the J call TRBJ1-2, with unresolved D. Trimming removed 10 bases at V and 3 bases at J, with 30 bases between. Germline loops: CDR1 ENHRY, CDR2 SYGVKD. The CDR3 is 18 residues long. This CDR3 is CASSTGGSGTGDHYGYTF. The CDR3 DNA follows: TGTGCCAGCAGCACGGGAGGGAGTGGCACCGGGGATCACTATGGCTACACCTTC.

This rearrangement joins TRBV25-1 to TRBJ2-6; unclear D gene. Per germline, CDR1 MGHDK and CDR2 SYGVNS. V was clipped by 4 bases and J by 3 bases, with 7 bases between them. The CDR3 is 14 residues long. CDR3 sequence: CASSGEFGANVLTF. DNA of the CDR3: TGTGCCAGCAGTGGCGAGTTTGGGGCCAACGTCCTGACTTTC.

The chain joins TRBV29-1 to TRBJ2-6; possibly TRBD2 for D (6 bases). The length of the CDR3 is 13 residues. Germline V gives CDR1 SQVTM, CDR2 ANQGSEA. CDR3 in DNA: TGCAGAGTACGGGGGACTGGGGCCAACGTCCTGACTTTC. Translating gives CRVRGTGANVLTF.

This clonotype was counted only a few times. The chain uses TRBV2 and TRBJ2-7, with 8 bases that match TRBD1. This CDR3 spans 14 amino acids. The ends lost 5 bases at V and 7 bases at J; junction bases unmatched: 10. The germline CDR1 and CDR2 sequences are SNHLY and FYNNEI. CDR3 coding DNA: TGTGCCAGCAGTACTCGGACAGGGAGTTGGGAGCAGTACTTC. Protein sequence: CASSTRTGSWEQYF.

As for this clonotype: At one end the junction does not follow the germline gene, possibly because of a read error. This chain links TRBV2 with TRBJ2-5; 7 bases map to TRBD1. CDR1 is SNHLY and CDR2 is FYNNEI in the germline V gene. CDR3 size: 16 residues. DNA of the CDR3: TGTGCCTGCAGTGCTACTACGGGACAGTACCAAGAGACCCAGTACTTC. Residues: CACSATTGQYQETQYF.

The chain couples TRBV5-5 to TRBJ1-5; D gene ambiguous. V lost 4 bases and J 0 bases, leaving 17 bases between the germline ends. The CDR3 loop spans 17 amino acids. Germline CDR1 is SGHKS and CDR2 is YYEKEE (reference sequence). The CDR3: CASSPTSTGYSNQPQHF. In DNA, the CDR3 is TGTGCCAGCAGCCCTACGTCAACCGGGTATAGCAATCAGCCCCAGCATTTT. The variable domain in full, completed from reference TRBV5-5 and TRBJ1-5, reads DAGVTQSPTHLIKTRGQQVTLRCSPISGHKSVSWYQQVLGQGPQFIFQYYEKEERGRGNFPDRFSARQFPNYSSELNVNALLLGDSALYLCASSPTSTGYSNQPQHFGDGTRLSIL.

The chain has TRBV2 and TRBJ1-6; a weak D match, TRBD1 (6 bases). The CDR3 contains 14 residues. Germline V lookup: CDR1 SNHLY, CDR2 FYNNEI. The V gene lost 3 bases and the J gene lost 10 bases, with 13 bases spanning the gap. The CDR3 region is CASSDQGTRSPLHF. Written as DNA, the CDR3 is TGTGCCAGCAGTGACCAGGGGACGAGGTCACCCCTCCACTTT.

This clonotype has a handful of counts. The chain joins TRBV6-5 to TRBJ1-2; TRBD1 aligns across 7 bases. Germline assignment: CDR1 MNHEY and CDR2 SVGAGI. V shed 5 bases and J 6 bases; nucleotides not matched to a gene: 12. This CDR3 has 15 amino acids. The CDR3 loop is CASSDSPTGRDGYTF. The CDR3, as DNA: TGTGCCAGCAGTGATTCTCCGACAGGGAGGGATGGCTACACCTTC.